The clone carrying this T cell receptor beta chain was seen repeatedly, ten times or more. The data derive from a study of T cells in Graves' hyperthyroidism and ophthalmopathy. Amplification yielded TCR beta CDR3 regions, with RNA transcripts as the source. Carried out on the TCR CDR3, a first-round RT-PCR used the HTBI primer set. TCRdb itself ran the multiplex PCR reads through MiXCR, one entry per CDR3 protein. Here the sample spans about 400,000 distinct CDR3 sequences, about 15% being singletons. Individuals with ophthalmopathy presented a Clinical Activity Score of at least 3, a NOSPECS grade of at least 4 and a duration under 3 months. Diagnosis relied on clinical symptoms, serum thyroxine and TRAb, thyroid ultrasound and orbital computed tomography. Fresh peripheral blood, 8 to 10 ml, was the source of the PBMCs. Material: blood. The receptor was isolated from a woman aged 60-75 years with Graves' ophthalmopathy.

CDR3 sequence: CASSPGTGRTEAFF. The CDR3 bases are TGTGCCAGCTCACCAGGGACCGGGAGGACTGAAGCTTTCTTT. The rearrangement links TRBV18 to TRBJ1-1; D possibly corresponds to TRBD1 (5 bases). Trimming took off 2 bases at V and 5 bases at J, with 12 bases between the two ends. Germline V gene lookup returns CDR1 KGHSH and CDR2 LQKENI. The CDR3 runs 14 residues.